The clone carrying this TCR beta chain was found once. Its target is unknown. Primers: 60 Vbeta forward and 13 Jbeta reverse. Measured with immunoSEQ multiplex PCR; TCRdb has only the in-frame clones, and not every one. The data contain roughly 150,000 clones, roughly 80% of them singletons. This sample was included in a study of cytomegalovirus exposure and HLA in healthy donors. Findings of the study overall: Upon later analysis, TCR association rates were observed to vary by HLA locus, being highest for DRB1 and lowest for HLA-C. TCR beta chain V- and J-gene trimming was linked, in a later analysis, to a missense variant in DCLRE1C. It was confirmed in vitro that three of the CMV-associated chains were specific for CMV antigens.

Sequenced sample: PBMCs. The sequence came from a male donor in good health and CMV-seronegative.

CDR3 protein: CASSWDRGSVGSPLHF. The DNA of the CDR3 is TGTGCCAGCAGCTGGGACAGGGGGTCTGTAGGGTCACCCCTCCACTTT. This chain links TRBV27 with TRBJ1-6, with 11 bases that match TRBD1. The CDR3 totals 16 residues. The germline gives CDR1 MNHEY, CDR2 SMNVEV (reference sequence). V was pared by 6 bases and J by 10 bases, with 11 bases of the junction left unmatched.